These 15 T cell receptor beta chains originate from one sample sequenced in a study of regulatory T cells in long-lasting Graves disease. Building of the TCR beta libraries involved iRepertoire HTBI primers and Arm-PCR of CDR3 regions. Each CDR3 protein gets one entry after TCRdb re-called the multiplex PCR reads with MiXCR. The sample has a few hundred thousand distinct CDR3 sequences, about 11% seen once. This sample's time point: newly diagnosed GD, antithyroid drugs for less than 3 months. The TCR library used RNA extracted from PBMCs. These sequences were also reported in another study, on T cells in Graves' hyperthyroidism and ophthalmopathy.

Material: peripheral blood mononuclear cells (PBMCs), obtained at new diagnosis, from a patient treated with antithyroid drugs. The receptors shown here come from a woman between 18 and 29 years old with Graves disease.

The chain joins TRBV27 to TRBJ1-5, with a weak D call TRBD1 (6 bases). CDR1 and CDR2 (germline): MNHEY, SMNVEV (reference sequence). The CDR3 is 14 residues long. V was shortened by 10 bases and J by 6 bases, with 19 bases between the two germline ends. The CDR3 DNA reads TGTGCCACCCAATCCGGGGGGGGCGTTCAGCCCCAGCATTTT. Its translation: CATQSGGGVQPQHF.

This clonotype was seen repeatedly, ten times or more. V gene TRBV20-1 combines with J gene TRBJ2-3, with TRBD1 matching 10 bases. The CDR3 is 15 residues long. The trim removed 6 bases at V and 1 base at J, leaving 7 bases unmatched. Germline values: CDR1 DFQATT, CDR2 SNEGSKA (reference sequence). This CDR3 is CSAPGTGARTDTQYF. In nucleotides, the CDR3 is TGCAGTGCCCCAGGGACAGGGGCCCGCACAGATACGCAGTATTTT.

The chain joins TRBV27 to TRBJ1-4; D ambiguous. The CDR3 totals 16 residues. Germline V gene sequence: CDR1 MNHEY, CDR2 SMNVEV (reference sequence). Trimming took off 4 bases at V and 1 base at J, with 13 bases between the two ends. The CDR3: CASSSLLDLTNEKLFF. The CDR3 nucleotides read TGTGCCAGCAGTTCCTTACTGGACCTAACTAATGAAAAACTGTTTTTT.

Many counts were recorded for this clonotype. The chain uses TRBV4-3 and TRBJ2-5, with unresolved D. Germline CDR1 reads LGHNA; CDR2 reads YSLEER. The CDR3 contains 14 residues. V was shortened by 0 bases and J by 4 bases, with 9 bases between the two germline ends. The DNA of the CDR3 is TGCGCCAGCAGCCAAGATTTTGCCCCAGAGACCCAGTACTTC. Translating gives CASSQDFAPETQYF.

This clonotype was counted only a few times. A much larger clone lies one base from this, so it may be a read error. This chain uses TRBV7-9 with TRBJ2-1; 7 nucleotides agree with TRBD2. The CDR3 covers 16 residues. Looked up from germline, CDR1 is SEHNR and CDR2 is FQNEAQ (reference sequence). The junction had 8 bases not matched to a gene; V was cut back by 2 bases and J by 4 bases. CDR3 sequence: CASSLSVAGHYNEQFF. CDR3 coding DNA: TGTGCCAGCAGCTTATCCGTAGCGGGCCATTACAATGAGCAGTTCTTC.

This clonotype was seen more than once but under ten times. The V and J genes are TRBV4-1 and TRBJ1-6; no definite D call. The germline V gene encodes CDR1 MGHRA and CDR2 YSYEKL. There are 14 residues in the CDR3. V lost 0 bases, J lost 8 bases, and 8 bases lay in between. DNA of the CDR3: TGCGCCAGCAGCCAAGATAATCCTTATTCACCCCTCCACTTT. This translates into CASSQDNPYSPLHF.

The CDR3 DNA reads as TGTGCCAGTAGTCCAGGGGGTCCGGACAGGGTTCTTGGCTACACCTTC. It codes for CASSPGGPDRVLGYTF. The chain combines TRBV19 with TRBJ1-2; 8 bases match TRBD1. V lost 5 bases, J lost 7 bases, and 15 bases stayed unmatched. CDR1 is LNHDA, CDR2 SQIVND, per germline (reference sequence). The CDR3 consists of 16 residues. Using reference TRBV19 and TRBJ1-2 for the parts outside the CDR3, the full variable domain is DGGITQSPKYLFRKEGQNVTLSCEQNLNHDAMYWYRQDPGQGLRLIYYSQIVNDFQKGDIAEGYSVSREKKESFPLTVTSAQKNPTAFYLCASSPGGPDRVLGYTFGSGTRLTVV.

The chain carries TRBV20-1 and TRBJ1-2; 7 bases align to TRBD1. V trimming: 0 bases; J trimming: 4 bases; junction bases outside the gene matches: 8. This CDR3 spans 15 amino acids. In germline, CDR1 is DFQATT, CDR2 SNEGSKA (reference sequence). Here the CDR3 reads CSAREMLSGGYGYTF. The CDR3 bases are TGCAGTGCTAGAGAGATGTTGTCAGGGGGCTATGGCTACACCTTC.

The rearrangement links TRBV6-6 to TRBJ2-3, with D perhaps matching TRBD2 (6 bases). Germline V gives CDR1 MNHNY, CDR2 SVGAGI (reference sequence). The CDR3 is made up of 16 amino acids. Trimming took off 0 bases at V and 2 bases at J, with 12 bases between the two ends. The CDR3 DNA is TGTGCCAGCAGTTACTCGGGTAGCGGTTACACAGATACGCAGTATTTT. Protein product: CASSYSGSGYTDTQYF.

This clonotype was detected ten times or more. This sequence joins TRBV20-1 and TRBJ2-7; D might be TRBD2 (6 bases). V dropped 0 bases and J dropped 0 bases, with 15 bases sitting between them. CDR3 length: 16 residues. Germline V gene data show CDR1 as DFQATT and CDR2 as SNEGSKA (reference sequence). The CDR3 reads CSARDPGGTLSYEQYF. The CDR3 DNA sequence: TGCAGTGCTAGAGATCCGGGCGGGACCCTCTCCTACGAGCAGTACTTC.

This clonotype was observed at least ten times. The V call is TRBV20-1, the J call TRBJ1-1, with D uncertain. CDR3 length: 15 residues. V gave up 5 bases and J gave up 4 bases, with 20 bases separating them. Germline CDR1 reads DFQATT; CDR2 reads SNEGSKA (reference sequence). CDR3 sequence: CSAPLGEGLVTEAFF. CDR3 DNA: TGCAGTGCTCCTTTAGGAGAGGGCCTCGTCACTGAAGCTTTCTTT.

A remark on this clonotype: An end of the junction does not agree with germline; a read error may underlie this. The chain couples TRBV6-2 or TRBV6-3 to TRBJ2-2; TRBD2 matches at 8 bases. The CDR3 has 14 residues. The germline V gene has CDR1 MNHEY and CDR2 SVGEGT. The CDR3 loop is CASSEFRDSGELLF. CDR3 coding DNA: TGTGCCAGCAGTGAATTCAGGGATAGCGGGGAGCTGCTTTTT.

A few counts support this clonotype. J is TRBJ2-3 and V is TRBV28; 12 bases match TRBD2. J lost 5 bases, V lost 6 bases, and 6 bases had no gene match. The CDR3 loop spans 15 amino acids. CDR1 MDHEN and CDR2 SYDVKM come from the germline V gene. The CDR3 spells CASSPLAGGRDTQYF. The DNA for the CDR3 is TGTGCCAGCAGCCCCCTAGCGGGAGGGAGAGATACGCAGTATTTT.

V is TRBV2 and J is TRBJ2-7; 15 positions agree with TRBD2. V was pared by 4 bases and J by 5 bases, with 3 bases of the junction left unmatched. The CDR3 totals 15 residues. CDR1 and CDR2 from the germline V gene are SNHLY and FYNNEI. The CDR3 DNA reads as TGTGCCAGCAGTGGGACTAGCGGGAGGGCCGACGAGCAGTACTTC. This encodes CASSGTSGRADEQYF.

This clonotype was detected many times. CDR3 DNA sequence: TGTGCCAGCAGTGAAGCGGGGTCCGGAAGAAGGGAAAAACTGTTTTTT. Protein sequence: CASSEAGSGRREKLFF. The V gene is TRBV6-1, the J gene TRBJ1-4; D is ambiguous. CDR3 size: 16 residues. Germline loops: CDR1 MNHNS, CDR2 SASEGT. V was clipped by 0 bases and J by 8 bases, with 16 bases between them.